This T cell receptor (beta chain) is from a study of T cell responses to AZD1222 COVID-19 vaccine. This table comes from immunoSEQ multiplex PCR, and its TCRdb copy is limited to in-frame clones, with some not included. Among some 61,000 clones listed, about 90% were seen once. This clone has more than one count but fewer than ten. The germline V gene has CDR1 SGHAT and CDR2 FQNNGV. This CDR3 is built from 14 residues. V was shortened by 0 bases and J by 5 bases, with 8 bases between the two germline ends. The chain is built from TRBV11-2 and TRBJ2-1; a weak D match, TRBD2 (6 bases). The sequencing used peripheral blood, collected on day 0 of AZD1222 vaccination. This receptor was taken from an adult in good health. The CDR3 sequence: CASSLDPGDNEQFF. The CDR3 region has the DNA TGTGCCAGCAGCTTAGATCCGGGGGACAATGAGCAGTTCTTC.